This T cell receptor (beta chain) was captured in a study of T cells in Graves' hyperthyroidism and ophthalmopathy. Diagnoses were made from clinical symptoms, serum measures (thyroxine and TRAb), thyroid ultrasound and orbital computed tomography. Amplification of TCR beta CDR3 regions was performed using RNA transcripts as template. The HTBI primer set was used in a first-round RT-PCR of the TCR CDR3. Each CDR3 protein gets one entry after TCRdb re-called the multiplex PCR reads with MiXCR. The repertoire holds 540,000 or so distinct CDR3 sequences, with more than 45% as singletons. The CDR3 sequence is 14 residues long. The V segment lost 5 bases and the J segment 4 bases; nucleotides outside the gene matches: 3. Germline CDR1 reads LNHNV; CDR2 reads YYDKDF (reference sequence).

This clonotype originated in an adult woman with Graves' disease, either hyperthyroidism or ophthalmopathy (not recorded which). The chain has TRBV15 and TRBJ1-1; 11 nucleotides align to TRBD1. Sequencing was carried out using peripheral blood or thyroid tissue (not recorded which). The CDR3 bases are TGTGCCACCAGCCAAGGGACAGGGGGCACTGAAGCTTTCTTT. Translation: CATSQGTGGTEAFF.